Each of the 32 T cell receptor beta chains below was sequenced from the same sample in a study of cytomegalovirus exposure and HLA in healthy donors. Method: immunoSEQ multiplex PCR; TCRdb's copy keeps in-frame clones and lacks some. The sample holds roughly 120,000 clones; 88% are singletons and the top ten take more than 1.5%. The sequenced material came from PBMCs. Every receptor here comes from a man aged 18 to 30 in good health and CMV-seronegative.

The chain couples TRBV30 to TRBJ2-6; D perhaps matches TRBD2 (5 bases). The ends were cut back, 1 base at V and 4 bases at J, with 11 bases in the middle. The length of the CDR3 is 15 residues. Germline V gene data show CDR1 as GTSNPN and CDR2 as SVGIG (reference sequence). This CDR3 is CAWSGGIVGANVLTF. The CDR3 coding sequence is TGTGCCTGGAGTGGAGGGATAGTAGGGGCCAACGTCCTGACTTTC. The full variable domain, completed using reference TRBV30 and TRBJ2-6, is SQTIHQWPATLVQPVGSPLSLECTVEGTSNPNLYWYRQAAGRGLQLLFYSVGIGQISSEVPQNLSASRPQDRQFILSSKKLLLSDSGFYLCAWSGGIVGANVLTFGAGSRLTVL.

J is TRBJ2-5 and V is TRBV28, with 7 bases that match TRBD1. V lost 7 bases, J lost 5 bases, and 13 bases stayed unmatched. Germline V lookup: CDR1 MDHEN, CDR2 SYDVKM. CDR3 size: 15 residues. The chain's CDR3 is CASNPQGQGVETQYF. The CDR3 region has the DNA TGTGCCAGCAACCCACAAGGCCAGGGGGTTGAGACCCAGTACTTC. Full variable domain (rest looked up from reference TRBV28 and TRBJ2-5): DVKVTQSSRYLVKRTGEKVFLECVQDMDHENMFWYRQDPGLGLRLIYFSYDVKMKEKGDIPEGYSVSREKKERFSLILESASTNQTSMYLCASNPQGQGVETQYFGPGTRLLVL.

This chain links TRBV6-5 with TRBJ2-7; TRBD2 is a possible D gene (5 bases). This CDR3 region has 13 residues. Germline values: CDR1 MNHEY, CDR2 SVGAGI. V was trimmed by 5 bases and J by 3 bases, leaving 11 bases between them. CDR3 loop: CASSLGEYYEQYF. DNA of the CDR3: TGTGCCAGCAGTCTTGGGGAGTACTACGAGCAGTACTTC.

This clone was observed once. The CDR3 region has the DNA TGTGCCAGCAGCTTAGTCGGACAGGAGACCCAGTACTTC. Amino acids: CASSLVGQETQYF. The genes are TRBV11-2 and TRBJ2-5, with D tentatively TRBD1 (6 bases). The CDR3 sequence is 13 residues long. V was pared by 1 base and J by 5 bases, with 8 bases between. Germline V gene data show CDR1 as SGHAT and CDR2 as FQNNGV.

This rearrangement joins TRBV30 to TRBJ1-1; a possible D gene is TRBD1 (5 bases). The CDR3 covers 12 residues. Trimming left V 4 bases short and J 4 bases short, with 10 bases between. Germline assignment: CDR1 GTSNPN and CDR2 SVGIG (reference sequence). The CDR3 region has the DNA TGTGCCTGGACCGGGGGTCGCACTGAAGCTTTCTTT. Amino acid sequence: CAWTGGRTEAFF.

This chain uses TRBV27 with TRBJ2-5; no clear D. The CDR3 totals 13 residues. Germline V gives CDR1 MNHEY, CDR2 SMNVEV (reference sequence). Trimming cost V 6 bases and J 5 bases, with 13 bases left between them. CDR3 nucleotides: TGTGCCAGCAGCTATAACCTTGTGGAGACCCAGTACTTC. Translation: CASSYNLVETQYF.

The V call is TRBV7-9, the J call TRBJ2-5, with D maybe TRBD2 (6 bases). This CDR3 comprises 15 residues. Trimming removed 1 base at V and 2 bases at J, with 11 bases between. Looked up from germline, CDR1 is SEHNR and CDR2 is FQNEAQ (reference sequence). The CDR3 DNA is TGTGCCAGCAGCTTAGTTTGGGGGGATCAAGAGACCCAGTACTTC. It translates to CASSLVWGDQETQYF.

CDR3 sequence: CASSFPRGRGRTGELFF. CDR3 bases: TGTGCCAGCAGCTTCCCCCGGGGCAGGGGGCGTACCGGGGAGCTGTTTTTT. J is TRBJ2-2 and V is TRBV5-5, with 8 bases lining up with TRBD1. Losses at the gene ends were 2 bases for V and 5 bases for J; bases not matched to a gene: 11. The CDR3 has 17 residues. Germline V gives CDR1 SGHKS, CDR2 YYEKEE (reference sequence).

The rearrangement links TRBV10-3 to TRBJ2-1, with 7 nucleotides matching TRBD1. The germline CDR1 and CDR2 sequences are ENHRY and SYGVKD. CDR3 length: 13 residues. Germline trimming cut 10 bases from V and 6 bases from J; bases unmatched to any gene: 9. For the CDR3, the DNA is TGTGCCACCAGACAGGGTCTGGCCAATGAGCAGTTCTTC. It translates to CATRQGLANEQFF.

The CDR3 loop reads CASSVDPSGGNTGELFF. In DNA form, the CDR3 reads TGTGCCAGCAGCGTAGATCCTAGCGGGGGGAACACCGGGGAGCTGTTTTTT. This chain joins TRBV9 and TRBJ2-2; 10 bases are shared with TRBD2. CDR3 length: 17 residues. The germline V gene encodes CDR1 SGDLS and CDR2 YYNGEE. V shed 0 bases, J shed 1 base, and the junction held 3 bases outside the gene matches.

The chain is built from TRBV21-1 and TRBJ1-4. TRBV21-1 represents a pseudogene. The CDR3 totals 17 residues. CDR3 amino acids: CASSRAVRCATNEKLFF. The CDR3, as DNA: TGTGCCAGCAGCAGAGCGGTAAGATGCGCGACTAATGAAAAACTGTTTTTT.

V is TRBV4-1 and J is TRBJ1-5; 7 bases are shared with TRBD1. From germline, CDR1 is MGHRA and CDR2 YSYEKL. With V trimmed by 1 base and J by 1 base, 16 bases remained unmatched. CDR3 length: 20 residues. The CDR3 region has the DNA TGCGCCAGCAGCCAAGGCCTTTTACAGGGGAGGCTGGAAAGCAATCAGCCCCAGCATTTT. Encoded protein: CASSQGLLQGRLESNQPQHF.

V gene TRBV2 combines with J gene TRBJ2-2, with TRBD2 matching over 9 bases. The germline CDR1 and CDR2 sequences are SNHLY and FYNNEI. The CDR3 totals 14 residues. The J segment lost 7 bases and the V segment lost 6 bases, leaving 6 bases of the junction unmatched. CDR3 DNA: TGTGCCAGCAGGACCCTAGCGGGGTACGGGGAGCTGTTTTTT. It specifies CASRTLAGYGELFF.

The V and J genes are TRBV30 and TRBJ2-6; maybe TRBD1 (6 bases). The V gene lost 4 bases and the J gene lost 1 base, with 17 bases spanning the gap. The germline gives CDR1 GTSNPN, CDR2 SVGIG (reference sequence). The CDR3 runs 17 residues. CDR3 amino acids: CAWNGTIQGSGANVLTF. The CDR3, as DNA: TGTGCCTGGAACGGGACAATTCAGGGGTCTGGGGCCAACGTCCTGACTTTC.

This chain links TRBV30 with TRBJ2-5; 7 nucleotides line up with TRBD1. The CDR3 covers 14 residues. The V and J ends lost 5 bases and 5 bases, in that order; junction bases with no gene match: 11. Germline loops: CDR1 GTSNPN, CDR2 SVGIG (reference sequence). CDR3 loop: CAWEKTGAVETQYF. In nucleotides, the CDR3 is TGTGCCTGGGAGAAAACAGGGGCGGTTGAGACCCAGTACTTC.

To note about this clone: The same CDR3 can be traced to other DNA sequences in this sample. This chain joins TRBV5-4 and TRBJ2-4; D perhaps matches TRBD1 (6 bases). The V end was cut by 1 base, the J end by 3 bases, with 8 bases between. The CDR3 loop spans 14 amino acids. CDR1 SGHNT and CDR2 YYREEE come from the germline V gene (reference sequence). CDR3 loop: CASSLLDSKNIQYF. The CDR3 nucleotides are TGTGCCAGCAGCTTGCTGGACAGCAAAAACATTCAGTACTTC.

The chain uses TRBV19 and TRBJ1-2; possible D gene TRBD1, 5 bases. V was trimmed by 6 bases and J by 1 base, leaving 12 bases between them. The germline CDR1 and CDR2 sequences are LNHDA and SQIVND (reference sequence). This CDR3 has 14 amino acids. DNA for the CDR3: TGTGCCAGTAGCGCGACAGCGATTAACTATGGCTACACCTTC. Its protein is CASSATAINYGYTF.

The CDR3 DNA sequence: TGTGCCAGCAGCTTCCAGGGGACCTACACTGAAGCTTTCTTT. Its translation: CASSFQGTYTEAFF. This chain connects TRBV5-4 to TRBJ1-1, with a possible D match to TRBD1 (6 bases). CDR1 SGHNT and CDR2 YYREEE come from the germline V gene (reference sequence). Trimming removed 2 bases from V and 3 bases from J, with 11 bases in between. The CDR3 consists of 14 residues.

The V call is TRBV6-5, the J call TRBJ2-7; the match to TRBD2 covers 7 bases. The trim removed 8 bases at V and 5 bases at J, leaving 9 bases unmatched. The CDR3 runs to 13 residues. Germline V lookup: CDR1 MNHEY, CDR2 SVGAGI. The CDR3 protein is CASGAGRLHEQYF. The CDR3, as DNA: TGTGCCAGCGGGGCCGGGAGGCTCCACGAGCAGTACTTC.

J is TRBJ1-1 and V is TRBV9, with 7 bases that match TRBD1. CDR1 and CDR2 from the germline V gene are SGDLS and YYNGEE. Trimming at V came to 5 bases and at J to 6 bases, leaving 10 bases not matched to a gene. The CDR3 covers 14 residues. The CDR3 sequence: CASREQGLFSEAFF. In DNA, the CDR3 is TGTGCCAGCAGGGAACAGGGGCTTTTTTCTGAAGCTTTCTTT.

This rearrangement joins TRBV27 to TRBJ2-1; tentative D call: TRBD1 (7 bases). V dropped 8 bases and J dropped 5 bases, with 10 bases sitting between them. Per the germline V gene, CDR1 is MNHEY and CDR2 is SMNVEV (reference sequence). This CDR3 region has 12 residues. The CDR3 region is CASGRGDNEQFF. In DNA, the CDR3 is TGTGCCAGCGGCAGGGGGGACAATGAGCAGTTCTTC.

V is TRBV28 and J is TRBJ1-5; weak D call: TRBD1 (6 bases). CDR1 and CDR2 (germline): MDHEN, SYDVKM. Trimming removed 1 base from V and 2 bases from J, with 12 bases in between. This CDR3 has 16 amino acids. CDR3 loop: CASSLFRGGGNQPQHF. The DNA for the CDR3 is TGTGCCAGCAGTTTATTCAGGGGAGGGGGCAATCAGCCCCAGCATTTT.

The chain is built from TRBV7-6 and TRBJ2-5, with TRBD2 matching 11 bases. Germline trimming cut 1 base from V and 5 bases from J; bases unmatched to any gene: 9. Germline-derived CDR1 and CDR2 are SGHVS and FNYEAQ. The CDR3 totals 17 residues. The CDR3 reads CASSLVVAGGPSETQYF. CDR3 DNA: TGTGCCAGCAGCTTAGTGGTAGCGGGAGGGCCTAGTGAGACCCAGTACTTC.

The chain links TRBV28 to TRBJ2-5; weak D call: TRBD1 (6 bases). In germline, CDR1 is MDHEN, CDR2 SYDVKM. The length of the CDR3 is 17 residues. Trimming took 5 bases from V and 5 from J, leaving 24 bases between them. The CDR3 sequence is CASSNWGQLIVTETQYF. DNA of the CDR3: TGTGCCAGCAGTAATTGGGGGCAGCTCATAGTTACGGAGACCCAGTACTTC.

J is TRBJ1-1 and V is TRBV11-3; 7 bases align to TRBD1. From germline, CDR1 is SGHNT and CDR2 YENEEA. The trim removed 5 bases at V and 0 bases at J, leaving 9 bases unmatched. The CDR3 totals 16 residues. The CDR3 coding sequence is TGTGCCAGCAGCCCTCGTGCAGGGGGAATGAACACTGAAGCTTTCTTT. This gives the protein CASSPRAGGMNTEAFF.

The genes are TRBV6-5 and TRBJ1-1; tentatively, D is TRBD1 (5 bases). Germline V gives CDR1 MNHEY, CDR2 SVGAGI. V was cut by 5 bases and J by 1 base, with 8 bases left in between. The CDR3 runs 13 residues. For the CDR3, the DNA is TGTGCCAGCAGTCTCGGGGGGAACACTGAAGCTTTCTTT. This gives the protein CASSLGGNTEAFF.

The rearrangement joins TRBV5-6 to TRBJ1-2; TRBD1 matches 7 bases. There are 16 residues in the CDR3. Germline lookup yields CDR1 SGHDT and CDR2 YYEEEE. Germline trimming cut 2 bases from V and 1 base from J; bases unmatched to any gene: 8. The CDR3 bases are TGTGCCAGCAGCTTCCCACAGGGGAGACTTAACTATGGCTACACCTTC. As protein: CASSFPQGRLNYGYTF. The variable domain in full, completed from reference TRBV5-6 and TRBJ1-2, reads DAGVTQSPTHLIKTRGQQVTLRCSPKSGHDTVSWYQQALGQGPQFIFQYYEEEERQRGNFPDRFSGHQFPNYSSELNVNALLLGDSALYLCASSFPQGRLNYGYTFGSGTRLTVV.

The CDR3 DNA reads TGTGCCAGCAGTTACAGGGATGTTGGCTACACCTTC. Amino acids: CASSYRDVGYTF. The rearrangement links TRBV28 to TRBJ1-2, with D possibly being TRBD1 (6 bases). The CDR3 sequence is 12 residues long. The germline V and J ends were trimmed by 4 bases and 7 bases, with 10 bases remaining between them. Germline values: CDR1 MDHEN, CDR2 SYDVKM.

V and J are TRBV11-2 and TRBJ1-1, with TRBD1 as a possible D gene (5 bases). CDR1 SGHAT and CDR2 FQNNGV come from the germline V gene. Trimming shortened V by 3 bases and J by 2 bases, and 19 bases separated the two germline ends. The CDR3 is 17 amino acids. CDR3 sequence reads: CASSFPRTRKNNTEAFF. CDR3 sequence (DNA): TGTGCCAGCAGCTTCCCCAGGACACGGAAGAATAACACTGAAGCTTTCTTT.

This clone showed up just a few times. The chain uses TRBV7-8 and TRBJ1-5; 7 bases fit TRBD1. In germline, CDR1 is SGHVS, CDR2 FQNEAQ. This CDR3 comprises 16 residues. Trimming removed 4 bases from V and 0 bases from J; junction bases left unmatched: 6. CDR3 coding DNA: TGTGCCAGCAGCTACCGGGACAGACATAGCAATCAGCCCCAGCATTTT. As protein: CASSYRDRHSNQPQHF.

This chain connects TRBV6-6 to TRBJ1-1; D gene ambiguous. The V gene's germline CDR1 is MNHNY and CDR2 SVGAGI (reference sequence). The V and J ends lost 5 bases and 4 bases respectively, with 8 bases between them. The CDR3 is made up of 12 amino acids. For the CDR3, the DNA is TGTGCCAGCAGTCCGGAGGTCACTGAAGCTTTCTTT. Protein: CASSPEVTEAFF.

This chain links TRBV19 with TRBJ1-2; D is possibly TRBD1 (6 bases). The CDR3 runs to 13 residues. V was shortened by 7 bases and J by 7 bases, with 16 bases between the two germline ends. Germline CDR1 LNHDA, CDR2 SQIVND (reference sequence). CDR3 amino acids: CASTPDSSSGYTF. For the CDR3, the DNA is TGTGCCAGTACCCCGGACAGCTCCAGTGGCTACACCTTC.